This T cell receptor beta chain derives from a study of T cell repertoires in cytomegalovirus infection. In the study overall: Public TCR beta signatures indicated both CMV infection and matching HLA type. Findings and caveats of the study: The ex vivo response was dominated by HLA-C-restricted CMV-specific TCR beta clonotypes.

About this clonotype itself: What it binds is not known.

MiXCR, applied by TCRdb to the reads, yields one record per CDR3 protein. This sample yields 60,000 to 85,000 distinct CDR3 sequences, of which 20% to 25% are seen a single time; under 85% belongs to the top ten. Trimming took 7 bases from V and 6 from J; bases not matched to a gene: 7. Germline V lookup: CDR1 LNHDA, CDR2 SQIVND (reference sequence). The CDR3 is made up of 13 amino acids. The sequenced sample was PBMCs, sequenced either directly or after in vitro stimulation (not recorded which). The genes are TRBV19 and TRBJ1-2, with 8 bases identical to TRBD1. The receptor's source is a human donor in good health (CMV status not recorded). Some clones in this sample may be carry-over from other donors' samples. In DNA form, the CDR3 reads TGTGCCAGTAACCCCCGACAGGGGAATGGCTACACCTTC. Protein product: CASNPRQGNGYTF.